This T cell receptor beta chain emerged from a study of CD8 T cells in ankylosing spondylitis (dated by TCRdb to the late 2010s). In terms of the full investigation: T cell receptor beta repertoires were profiled in healthy donors and ankylosing spondylitis patients so that disease-linked TCR variants could be found. The full study cohort comprised around 25 ankylosing spondylitis patients and approximately 100 healthy donors. Peripheral blood was sampled, and synovial fluid was additionally collected from ankylosing spondylitis patients. Overall results and qualifications from the work: Blood from ankylosing spondylitis patients appeared to be characterized by a TCR beta motif composed of roughly 8 highly homologous amino acid variants. Significant enrichment of the disease-linked clones was reported in matched synovial fluid samples from ankylosing spondylitis patients. The disease-linked clones showed a CD8+ phenotype and occurred at relatively low frequencies in peripheral blood. Some motif variants had previously been reported in the synovial fluid and blood of reactive arthritis patients, which suggests shared mechanisms of disease initiation.

This clonotype has just a few counts. Its antigen has not been determined. No base quality information exists; no much larger clone differs at one position. Measured from the cysteine to the phenylalanine, the CDR3 is 15 residues long. Just CDR3 DNA is preserved here, 45 bases in frame from base 1. The germline V gene sets CDR1 to SGHVS and CDR2 to FQNEAQ. Compared with germline, V lacks 1 base and J lacks 6 bases; bases without a gene match: 5. Instrument on record: Illumina HiSeq 2500. TCR beta libraries were prepared by quantitative 5'-RACE with molecular barcodes. The study's own analysis went as follows. A new computational method based on a probabilistic model of VDJ rearrangement was used to identify disease-linked TCR variants. The public reads were reanalyzed by TCRdb: fastp trimming at Q25, MiXCR alignment, in-frame beta chains only. Every entry covers one CDR3 protein and lists the most common genes and DNA from its rows. These V and J calls rely on TCRdb rather than the paper's analysis. The sample table shows approximately 540,000 distinct CDR3 sequences, and roughly 13% are seen once. The top ten constitute over 6.5% of the sample.

Here the chain combines TRBV7-8 and TRBJ1-5, with 8 bases matching TRBD1. Sequenced: blood, either unsorted or a sorted T cell fraction (not recorded which). The origin of this receptor is a male donor with ankylosing spondylitis. For the CDR3, the sequence is CASSLGGQAFQPQHF. The DNA is TGTGCCAGCAGCTTAGGGGGACAGGCCTTTCAGCCCCAGCATTTT.